A selection of T cell receptor beta chains follows, all from one sample in a study of monozygotic twins with cystic fibrosis. Repertoires were generated with immunoSEQ multiplex PCR, while TCRdb's copy carries only in-frame clones and drops some. The sample consists of more than 15,000 clones, roughly nine tenths of them appearing once. Input material: blood. These receptors came from a girl aged 2 to 9 with cystic fibrosis. The CDR3 runs from the conserved cysteine through the conserved F or W. D genes are given only for firm matches. The listing skips clone size in some rows; elsewhere it reads once, few, many or a size class.

V	size	D	J	DNA	CDR3
TRBV15	-	TRBD1	TRBJ2-2	TGTGCCACCAGCAGAGATCGACCAGGGGGCGTTCACACCGGGGAGCTGTTTTTT	CATSRDRPGGVHTGELFF
TRBV19	once	-	TRBJ1-1	TGTGCCAGTAGTATGGGGTCGGGGAGCACTGAAGCTTTCTTT	CASSMGSGSTEAFF
TRBV28	-	TRBD1	TRBJ1-5	TGTGCCAGCAGTTTAGAGGGGGCCCAACCCTTCTATAGCAATCAGCCCCAGCATTTT	CASSLEGAQPFYSNQPQHF
TRBV19	-	-	TRBJ1-5	TGTGCCAGTAAACTATCGACAGTCGGCAATCAGCCCCAGCATTTT	CASKLSTVGNQPQHF
TRBV7-9	-	-	TRBJ2-1	TGTGCCAGCAGCCCCGGGCTTCTCTACAATGAGCAGTTCTTC	CASSPGLLYNEQFF
TRBV28	-	-	TRBJ1-4	TGTGCCAGCAGCCGCCAGCGTAATGAAAAACTGTTTTTT	CASSRQRNEKLFF
TRBV2	-	-	TRBJ1-5	TGTGCCAGCACGGGGGGTAGGGGGGTTCAGCCCCAGCATTTT	CASTGGRGVQPQHF
TRBV19	-	TRBD2	TRBJ2-1	TGTGCCAGTAGTCCTCTGACTAGCGGGGGGCTAACTTTTTCCTACAATGAGCAGTTCTTC	CASSPLTSGGLTFSYNEQFF
TRBV27	few	TRBD1	TRBJ1-5	TGTGCCAGCAGAGTCACAGGGGGCGAGCCCCAGCATTTT	CASRVTGGEPQHF
TRBV19	-	TRBD1	TRBJ1-6	TGTGCCAGTAGAATCGGGACAGATAATTCACCCCTCCACTTT	CASRIGTDNSPLHF
TRBV5-5	-	-	TRBJ2-5	TGTGCCAGCAGCTTGGCGGTGGGGCTGGAGACCCAGTACTTC	CASSLAVGLETQYF
TRBV7-2	-	-	TRBJ2-7	TGTGCCAGCAGCTTAGGGAGATACGAGCAGTACTTC	CASSLGRYEQYF
TRBV6-6	-	TRBD1	TRBJ1-6	TGTGCCAGCAGTTACTCGGGACAGGACTCACCCCTCCACTTT	CASSYSGQDSPLHF
TRBV5-1	once	-	TRBJ1-6	TGCGCCAGCAGTTCAGGCTCCTATAATTCACCCCTCCACTTT	CASSSGSYNSPLHF
TRBV19	-	-	TRBJ2-3	TGTGCCAGTACCAAAAGCCCGTTTACTAGCACAGATACGCAGTATTTT	CASTKSPFTSTDTQYF
TRBV27	-	TRBD1	TRBJ2-7	TGTGCCAGCAGTTTAGGCCCGGGACAGGCATACGAGCAGTACTTC	CASSLGPGQAYEQYF
TRBV7-2	-	-	TRBJ2-3	TGTGCCAGCAGCTTAAGAGAGGAGGAGTTCACAGATACGCAGTATTTT	CASSLREEEFTDTQYF
TRBV11-3	-	-	TRBJ1-4	TGTGCCAGCAGCTTAGCCGCAAATGAAAAACTGTTTTTT	CASSLAANEKLFF
TRBV19	-	-	TRBJ1-1	TGTGCCAGTAGTATGGGGGTGCGGAGGAACACTGAAGCTTTCTTT	CASSMGVRRNTEAFF
TRBV23-1	-	-	TRBJ1-2	TGCGCCAGCAGTCAATTAACAGGGCACTATGGCTACACCTTC	CASSQLTGHYGYTF
TRBV20-1	once	TRBD2	TRBJ2-7	TGCAGTGCTCCCAGCGGGACTGGCGAGTACTTC	CSAPSGTGEYF
TRBV10-2	-	TRBD1	TRBJ2-7	TGCGCCAGCAGTGACGGGGACAGATCCTACGAGCAGTACTTC	CASSDGDRSYEQYF
TRBV6-1	-	TRBD2	TRBJ2-1	TGTGCCAGCAGTCGTAGCGGGGAACCTTACAATGAGCAGTTCTTC	CASSRSGEPYNEQFF
TRBV30	-	-	TRBJ1-2	TGTGCCTGGTCGTATGGGACAACAAACTATGGCTACACCTTC	CAWSYGTTNYGYTF
TRBV7-7	-	-	TRBJ2-5	TGTGCCAGCAGCCACCCCAGCAGCCAAGAGACCCAGTACTTC	CASSHPSSQETQYF
TRBV4-2	-	TRBD2	TRBJ2-7	TGTGCCAGCAGCCACGGAGGGACTAGCGGGAGCTACGAGCAGTACTTC	CASSHGGTSGSYEQYF
TRBV7-3	-	TRBD1	TRBJ2-2	TGTGCCAGCAGCCCTACACCCGGGACAGATAGCGGGGAGCTGTTTTTT	CASSPTPGTDSGELFF
TRBV7-7	-	TRBD2	TRBJ2-7	TGTGCCAGCAGCTGGGACTATACTTCCGAGCAGTACTTC	CASSWDYTSEQYF
TRBV27	-	TRBD2	TRBJ2-3	TGTGCCAGCAGTTTACAAGCAGCGGGAGGGCAAGATACGCAGTATTTT	CASSLQAAGGQDTQYF
TRBV6-5	-	TRBD1	TRBJ1-1	TGTGCCAGCAGCAGACCGGGACAGGGCGAAGCTTTCTTT	CASSRPGQGEAFF
TRBV5-1	-	TRBD1	TRBJ2-7	TGCGCCAGCAGGCAGAGACAGGGTAACGAGCAGTACTTC	CASRQRQGNEQYF
TRBV5-6	once	TRBD1	TRBJ1-6	TGTGCCAGCAGCTACCCGACAGGGGGGTCACCCCTCCACTTT	CASSYPTGGSPLHF
TRBV11-2	-	TRBD1	TRBJ1-2	TGTGCCAGCAGCCCCCGGGATGCAGGGGGCTATGGCTACACCTTC	CASSPRDAGGYGYTF
TRBV5-1	-	TRBD1	TRBJ2-1	TGCGCCAGCAGAGCAGGGGGATACAATGAGCAGTTCTTC	CASRAGGYNEQFF
TRBV5-1	-	TRBD2	TRBJ2-1	TGCGCCAGCACCCCGGGGAGCGGGGTCTCCTACAATGAGCAGTTCTTC	CASTPGSGVSYNEQFF
TRBV4-2	-	TRBD1	TRBJ1-2	TGTGCCAGCAGCCAAGATCGGGGGACAGAGATCCGTGGCTACACCTTC	CASSQDRGTEIRGYTF
TRBV7-6	-	-	TRBJ2-7	TGTGCCAGCACGAATAGGGTGGACCACGAGCAGTACTTC	CASTNRVDHEQYF
TRBV12-5	-	TRBD1	TRBJ1-4	TGTGCTAGTGGTTGGGGGCAGGGGGCACCTAATGAAAAACTGTTTTTT	CASGWGQGAPNEKLFF
TRBV27	-	-	TRBJ1-2	TGTGCCAGCAGTTTTTTAAGGATCGGGACAAACTATGGCTACACCTTC	CASSFLRIGTNYGYTF
TRBV19	-	TRBD1	TRBJ1-2	TGTGCCAGTAGTATAGTAGGGCAGGGGGCAAGTGGCTACACCTTC	CASSIVGQGASGYTF
TRBV29-1	-	-	TRBJ2-7	TGCAGCGCCCGGTCCCCCAAACAGGGAACCTACTACGAGCAGTACTTC	CSARSPKQGTYYEQYF
TRBV23-1	-	-	TRBJ2-1	TGCGCCAGCAGTCATCAGGACAGGACTACCTACAATGAGCAGTTCTTC	CASSHQDRTTYNEQFF
TRBV5-1	-	-	TRBJ2-7	TGCGCCAGCAGCCCCCTTCAGGGGGAGCAGTACTTC	CASSPLQGEQYF
TRBV4-1	-	-	TRBJ1-1	TGCGCCAGCAGCCAAGCTGGATACGAAGCTTTCTTT	CASSQAGYEAFF
TRBV19	-	-	TRBJ1-5	TGTGCCAGTAGTATTGTGAGGGGCCATAATAGCAATCAGCCCCAGCATTTT	CASSIVRGHNSNQPQHF
TRBV5-5	-	-	TRBJ2-7	TGTGCCAGCAGCTCTTCTAAGCGGCCCTACGAGCAGTACTTC	CASSSSKRPYEQYF
TRBV20-1	-	-	TRBJ1-1	TGCAGTGCTTGGACAAGTGAAGCTTTCTTT	CSAWTSEAFF
TRBV29-1	-	-	TRBJ2-1	TGCAGCGTTGACGGGCAGGGCCCCTCCTACAATGAGCAGTTCTTC	CSVDGQGPSYNEQFF
TRBV15	-	TRBD1	TRBJ1-5	TGTGCCACCAGCAAAATGGACAGGGGAAGCAATCAGCCCCAGCATTTT	CATSKMDRGSNQPQHF
TRBV11-2	-	TRBD1	TRBJ2-7	TGTGCCAGCGGACCACAGGGGTCCTACGAGCAGTACTTC	CASGPQGSYEQYF
TRBV14	-	TRBD1	TRBJ2-1	TGTGCCAGCCGGGGACAGGGGGCGCGTCATGAGCAGTTCTTC	CASRGQGARHEQFF
TRBV19	once	-	TRBJ1-1	TGTGCCAGTAGTATTCGGATCGGGGAAGCTTTCTTT	CASSIRIGEAFF
TRBV30	-	-	TRBJ1-2	TGTGCCTGGAGCGTTACCGGGACTGATGGCTACACCTTC	CAWSVTGTDGYTF
TRBV10-3	once	-	TRBJ1-2	TGTGCCATCAGTGGACAAACTAACTATGGCTACACCTTC	CAISGQTNYGYTF
TRBV9	-	-	TRBJ2-5	TGTGCCAGCAGCCCCAGGGGTCAGGGCGGGGGACCCGGAGAGACCCAGTACTTC	CASSPRGQGGGPGETQYF